Below, 14 T cell receptor beta chains from the same sample are listed, as sequenced in a study of shared clonotypes between healthy human individuals. TCRdb's table, derived via immunoSEQ multiplex PCR, lists solely in-frame clones and lacks some. Of millions of clones listed, about 95% were seen once; the top ten hold around 1.1%. CD8 cells classed as naive were CD45RO-negative and positively selected for CCR7, excluding terminally differentiated effector memory CD45RA+ cells. The sample comprised naive CD8+ T cells sorted from blood. These receptors were obtained from a man between 18 and 29 years old in good health.

This clone was counted a single time. This rearrangement joins TRBV7-9 to TRBJ2-1, with D hard to call. V lost 5 bases and J 7 bases, leaving 12 bases between the germline ends. The CDR3 is 13 residues long. Per germline, CDR1 SEHNR and CDR2 FQNEAQ (reference sequence). In DNA form, the CDR3 reads TGTGCCAGCAGCGGACCCTTTGAGAATGAGCAGTTCTTC. The encoded protein is CASSGPFENEQFF.

This clone was observed once. The chain employs TRBV7-9 and TRBJ1-1; possibly TRBD1 for D (6 bases). From germline, CDR1 is SEHNR and CDR2 FQNEAQ (reference sequence). The V end lost 5 bases, the J end lost 3 bases, and 13 bases lay between the germline ends. CDR3 size: 14 residues. The CDR3 sequence is CASSGADSYTEAFF. DNA for the CDR3: TGTGCCAGCAGCGGTGCGGACAGCTACACTGAAGCTTTCTTT. Drawing the rest from reference TRBV7-9 and TRBJ1-1, the complete variable domain is DTGVSQNPRHKITKRGQNVTFRCDPISEHNRLYWYRQTLGQGPEFLTYFQNEAQLEKSRLLSDRFSAERPKGSFSTLEIQRTEQGDSAMYLCASSGADSYTEAFFGQGTRLTVV.

The chain uses TRBV6-5 and TRBJ1-1; maybe TRBD1 (6 bases). Trimming shortened V by 8 bases and J by 7 bases, and 11 bases separated the two germline ends. The germline gives CDR1 MNHEY, CDR2 SVGAGI. The CDR3 totals 11 residues. This chain's CDR3 is CASAGAGEAFF. In DNA form, the CDR3 reads TGTGCCAGCGCAGGGGCAGGTGAAGCTTTCTTT.

The chain has TRBV5-4 and TRBJ2-7; 8 nucleotides agree with TRBD2. Unmatched junction bases numbered 8, after V lost 0 bases and J lost 6 bases. This CDR3 has 15 amino acids. Germline V gene sequence: CDR1 SGHNT, CDR2 YYREEE (reference sequence). The CDR3 coding sequence is TGTGCCAGCAGCTTGGCTTTAGCGGGGAGGGTCGAGCAGTACTTC. As protein: CASSLALAGRVEQYF.

As regards this clone: Other DNA sequences of this sample code for an identical CDR3. This chain joins TRBV7-2 and TRBJ2-7; 13 nucleotides match TRBD2. The V gene end was trimmed by 4 bases and the J gene end by 4 bases; junction bases not matched to a gene: 1. The V gene's germline CDR1 is SGHTA and CDR2 FQGNSA. This CDR3 is 14 amino acids long. CDR3 loop: CASSWTSGSYEQYF. DNA for the CDR3: TGTGCCAGCAGCTGGACTAGCGGGAGTTACGAGCAGTACTTC.

This chain links TRBV29-1 with TRBJ1-4, with 11 nucleotides matching TRBD1. The CDR3 length is 14 residues. Trimming at V came to 6 bases and at J to 7 bases, leaving 7 bases not matched to a gene. The V gene's germline CDR1 is SQVTM and CDR2 ANQGSEA. The CDR3: CSVDTGTGGEKLFF. As DNA, the CDR3 is TGCAGCGTCGATACCGGGACAGGGGGTGAAAAACTGTTTTTT.

The chain combines TRBV11-2 with TRBJ1-2; TRBD1 is a possible D gene (5 bases). The CDR3 contains 13 residues. V lost 7 bases and J 5 bases, leaving 14 bases between the germline ends. CDR1 is SGHAT, CDR2 FQNNGV, per germline. The CDR3 sequence: CASTMTDEYGYTF. The CDR3, as DNA: TGTGCCAGCACCATGACAGACGAATATGGCTACACCTTC.

This chain uses TRBV25-1 with TRBJ2-7, with D maybe TRBD1 (5 bases). The CDR3 has 13 residues. V lost 5 bases, J lost 3 bases, and 11 bases lay in between. Germline V lookup: CDR1 MGHDK, CDR2 SYGVNS. The CDR3 DNA reads TGTGCCAGCAGTCCACAGGACATCTACGAGCAGTACTTC. Encoded protein: CASSPQDIYEQYF.

The V call is TRBV6-6, the J call TRBJ2-1, with TRBD2 matching over 7 bases. Germline values: CDR1 MNHNY, CDR2 SVGAGI (reference sequence). The CDR3 loop spans 15 amino acids. V lost 2 bases, J lost 5 bases, and 6 bases stayed unmatched. The CDR3 protein is CASSYGWGGNNEQFF. The CDR3 DNA sequence: TGTGCCAGCAGTTACGGTTGGGGGGGGAACAATGAGCAGTTCTTC.

The V gene is TRBV6-1, the J gene TRBJ2-5; maybe TRBD2 (6 bases). The CDR3 sequence is 16 residues long. V was cut by 4 bases and J by 5 bases, with 20 bases left in between. Germline V CDR1 and CDR2: MNHNS, SASEGT. Written as DNA, the CDR3 is TGTGCCAGCAGTGCCTTGTGGGACTCCGGTAAGGAGACCCAGTACTTC. It is translated as CASSALWDSGKETQYF.

The chain combines TRBV9 with TRBJ2-1, with TRBD2 identical over 7 bases. The germline gives CDR1 SGDLS, CDR2 YYNGEE. The CDR3 runs 15 residues. With V trimmed by 3 bases and J by 5 bases, 8 bases remained unmatched. The CDR3 protein is CASSETSASHNEQFF. The CDR3 coding sequence is TGTGCCAGCAGCGAAACTAGCGCTTCCCACAATGAGCAGTTCTTC.

As regards this clone: Other DNA sequences in this specimen translate into the identical CDR3. V usage is TRBV5-6 and J usage is TRBJ1-1; D remains ambiguous. Trimming cost V 0 bases and J 2 bases, with 8 bases left between them. Per germline, CDR1 SGHDT and CDR2 YYEEEE. The CDR3 has 14 amino acids. CDR3 amino acids: CASSLVGGNTEAFF. The DNA for the CDR3 is TGTGCCAGCAGCTTGGTGGGAGGAAACACTGAAGCTTTCTTT.

This CDR3 reads CASSYSETELNTEAFF. The CDR3 DNA is TGTGCCAGCAGTTACTCCGAGACGGAACTGAACACTGAAGCTTTCTTT. The chain combines TRBV6-5 with TRBJ1-1; no clear D gene. The ends were cut back, 0 bases at V and 0 bases at J, with 11 bases in the middle. The CDR3 runs 16 residues. Germline V lookup: CDR1 MNHEY, CDR2 SVGAGI.

The chain combines TRBV5-6 with TRBJ2-7, with D uncertain. Trimming pared 1 base from V and 1 base from J, leaving 6 bases between. This CDR3 spans 13 amino acids. Per the germline V gene, CDR1 is SGHDT and CDR2 is YYEEEE. CDR3 coding DNA: TGTGCCAGCAGCTTGACTATATCCTACGAGCAGTACTTC. Encoded protein: CASSLTISYEQYF.